The next 10 T cell receptor beta chains were all read from a single sample in a study of shared clonotypes between healthy human individuals. TCRdb keeps only in-frame clones here, not all; method: immunoSEQ multiplex PCR. The data hold about 1.5 million clones, with 96% observed a single time. The sequencing input was naive CD4+ T cells sorted from blood. Described subset: CD45RA+ positively selected. The receptors stem from a man aged 25 to 40 in good health.

The rearrangement uses TRBV5-1 and TRBJ2-2; maybe TRBD1 (5 bases). CDR3 length: 14 amino acids. Trimming left V 5 bases short and J 1 base short, with 9 bases between. Germline V lookup: CDR1 SGHRS, CDR2 YFSETQ. The CDR3 bases are TGCGCCAGCAGACCCGGACAGAACACCGGGGAGCTGTTTTTT. Translated, it gives CASRPGQNTGELFF.

This sequence joins TRBV30 and TRBJ2-3; 14 nucleotides agree with TRBD2. With V trimmed by 3 bases and J by 4 bases, 18 bases remained unmatched. CDR1 is GTSNPN and CDR2 is SVGIG in the germline V gene (reference sequence). The CDR3 totals 20 residues. CDR3 coding DNA: TGTGCCTGGAGCTATTTGGGACTAGCGGGAGCGGGCCGGGGCCCAGATACGCAGTATTTT. Its translation is CAWSYLGLAGAGRGPDTQYF. The full variable domain, completed using reference TRBV30 and TRBJ2-3, is SQTIHQWPATLVQPVGSPLSLECTVEGTSNPNLYWYRQAAGRGLQLLFYSVGIGQISSEVPQNLSASRPQDRQFILSSKKLLLSDSGFYLCAWSYLGLAGAGRGPDTQYFGPGTRLTVL.

This chain uses TRBV9 with TRBJ2-1; D perhaps matches TRBD1 (5 bases). This CDR3 has 14 residues. CDR1 and CDR2 (germline): SGDLS, YYNGEE. Deletions cut 2 bases from V and 4 bases from J, with 10 bases between. The CDR3 loop is CASSVGAVYNEQFF. The CDR3 nucleotides are TGTGCCAGCAGCGTTGGGGCCGTATACAATGAGCAGTTCTTC.

V and J are TRBV29-1 and TRBJ1-1; unclear D gene. Trimming pared 6 bases from V and 4 bases from J, leaving 15 bases between. CDR3 length: 13 amino acids. CDR1 is SQVTM, CDR2 ANQGSEA, per germline. CDR3 bases: TGCAGCGTCGCGAGCGCGGGTAGCACTGAAGCTTTCTTT. Translated, it gives CSVASAGSTEAFF.

The genes are TRBV5-1 and TRBJ2-3; D is unclear. Per the germline V gene, CDR1 is SGHRS and CDR2 is YFSETQ. This CDR3 contains 14 residues. V gave up 1 base and J gave up 2 bases, with 8 bases separating them. CDR3 DNA: TGCGCCAGCAGCTTGAGTAAGGACACAGATACGCAGTATTTT. As protein: CASSLSKDTDTQYF.

The chain uses TRBV7-9 and TRBJ2-5; 14 bases fit TRBD2. Germline assignment: CDR1 SEHNR and CDR2 FQNEAQ (reference sequence). This CDR3 has 17 residues. Trimming took 5 bases from V and 4 from J; bases not matched to a gene: 9. CDR3 loop: CASSLQGLAGGGETQYF. The DNA of the CDR3 is TGTGCCAGCAGCCTCCAAGGACTAGCGGGAGGTGGAGAGACCCAGTACTTC.

J is TRBJ2-5 and V is TRBV9; weak D call: TRBD2 (6 bases). Germline CDR1 SGDLS, CDR2 YYNGEE. CDR3 length: 15 residues. Trimming removed 7 bases from V and 3 bases from J, with 19 bases in between. The CDR3: CASSSLGTGEETQYF. CDR3 sequence (DNA): TGTGCCAGCTCCTCACTTGGGACTGGAGAAGAGACCCAGTACTTC.

The rearrangement links TRBV10-3 to TRBJ2-2; TRBD2 aligns across 12 bases. Per germline, CDR1 ENHRY and CDR2 SYGVKD. V shed 2 bases and J 1 base; nucleotides not matched to a gene: 2. CDR3 length: 17 residues. CDR3: CAISEPGLAGNTGELFF. The CDR3 DNA follows: TGTGCCATCAGTGAGCCGGGACTAGCGGGGAACACCGGGGAGCTGTTTTTT.

The chain has TRBV29-1 and TRBJ1-2, with TRBD1 as a possible D gene (5 bases). This CDR3 is 20 amino acids long. The V and J ends lost 1 base and 3 bases respectively, with 30 bases between them. Germline assignment: CDR1 SQVTM and CDR2 ANQGSEA. The CDR3 sequence: CSVEARRFWRDGRTHYGYTF. DNA for the CDR3: TGCAGCGTTGAAGCCCGTCGGTTTTGGCGAGATGGACGGACACACTATGGCTACACCTTC.

This clone has just one count. CDR3 sequence (DNA): TGTGCCAGCAGAGGACTAGCGGGAAACTCCTACAATGAGCAGTTCTTC. This gives the protein CASRGLAGNSYNEQFF. The chain couples TRBV27 to TRBJ2-1; 12 nucleotides agree with TRBD2. The V gene end was trimmed by 6 bases and the J gene end by 0 bases; junction bases not matched to a gene: 3. The CDR3 length is 16 residues. Looked up from germline, CDR1 is MNHEY and CDR2 is SMNVEV (reference sequence).